This T cell receptor beta chain was sequenced during a study of T cell changes during pregnancy in multiple sclerosis. Germline-derived CDR1 and CDR2 are PRHDT and FYEKMQ (reference sequence). With 0 bases clipped from V and 7 bases from J, the junction kept 17 bases outside the gene matches. This CDR3 has 18 amino acids. Measured with immunoSEQ multiplex PCR; TCRdb has only the in-frame clones, and not every one. The sample shows tens of thousands of clones, roughly 92% of them seen only once. The receptor's source is a female donor with multiple sclerosis, enrolled in a pregnancy study. The gene calls are TRBV13 and TRBJ2-7; 8 bases are shared with TRBD1. Sequenced here: peripheral blood, sampled after pregnancy. The CDR3 is CASSLGVGWGQALLEQYF. The CDR3 nucleotides are TGTGCCAGCAGCTTAGGCGTGGGGTGGGGACAGGCCTTGTTGGAGCAGTACTTC.